The clone carrying this TCR beta chain came up a few times. What it binds is not known. A much bigger clone sits one base away, suggesting this may be a read error. The sample comes from a study of T-cell memory formation after mild COVID-19. Overall study findings and caveats: Later expanders leaned CD4+, whereas day 15 to 85 contracting clones were balanced CD4/CD8.

A single record per CDR3 protein comes from TCRdb applying MiXCR to the 5' RACE reads. Among almost 550,000 distinct CDR3 sequences listed, approximately 20% were seen once. Germline V gene sequence: CDR1 SGHKS, CDR2 YYEKEE (reference sequence). V was cut by 3 bases and J by 1 base, with 4 bases left in between. CDR3 length: 13 amino acids. J is TRBJ2-2 and V is TRBV5-5; D gene unclear. Sequenced material: PBMCs or a T cell subset sorted from them (not recorded which). The TCR sequence derives from an adult woman who had mild COVID-19 (a few samples of this study predate the infection). Cell type and time point are not known. CDR3 residues: CASSWENTGELFF. The CDR3 region has the DNA TGTGCCAGCAGCTGGGAGAACACCGGGGAGCTGTTTTTT.